This is a list of T cell receptor beta chains from one sample in a study of patients and donors after allogeneic stem cell transplantation. TCRdb re-analysed the RT-PCR reads in MiXCR, keeping a single row per CDR3 protein. The table shows roughly 230,000 distinct CDR3 sequences, with around 14% occurring only once. The sequenced sample consisted of blood, either unsorted or a sorted T cell fraction (not recorded which). These receptors originate from a human donor who was either an allogeneic HSCT recipient or a stem cell or donor lymphocyte infusion donor (not recorded which). It is not recorded whose cells these are; they may come from a transplant donor. CDR3s include the opening cysteine and the closing phenylalanine or tryptophan. Fields, in order: D gene, J gene, clone size, V gene, CDR3 protein, CDR3 DNA. A D gene is named only where the DNA matches it firmly. Size is stated for part of the rows, as once, few or many counts, or as a class when the clone is expanded.

D gene: NA
J gene: TRBJ2-3
clone size: NA
V gene: TRBV20-1
CDR3 protein: CSARRRQGWTDTQYF
CDR3 DNA: TGCAGTGCTAGAAGGCGCCAGGGCTGGACAGATACGCAGTATTTT

D gene: NA
J gene: TRBJ2-3
clone size: NA
V gene: TRBV6-1
CDR3 protein: CASSTIRLKVDTQYF
CDR3 DNA: TGTGCCAGCAGTACGATCAGATTAAAGGTAGATACGCAGTATTTT

D gene: NA
J gene: TRBJ2-5
clone size: NA
V gene: TRBV2
CDR3 protein: CASSDGVETQYF
CDR3 DNA: TGTGCCAGCAGTGATGGTGTCGAGACCCAGTACTTC

D gene: NA
J gene: TRBJ1-2
clone size: many
V gene: TRBV6-2/TRBV6-3
CDR3 protein: CASSYSMADSNYGYTF
CDR3 DNA: TGTGCCAGCAGTTACTCCATGGCAGACTCTAACTATGGCTACACCTTC

D gene: NA
J gene: TRBJ1-1
clone size: NA
V gene: TRBV10-3
CDR3 protein: CAITSGEGLGTEAFF
CDR3 DNA: TGTGCCATCACCTCAGGTGAGGGACTGGGGACTGAAGCTTTCTTT

D gene: NA
J gene: TRBJ1-2
clone size: NA
V gene: TRBV6-1
CDR3 protein: CASSLDRLANYGYTF
CDR3 DNA: TGTGCCAGCAGCCTTGACAGGTTAGCTAACTATGGCTACACCTTC

D gene: NA
J gene: TRBJ1-1
clone size: NA
V gene: TRBV10-3
CDR3 protein: CAISETQGGANTEAFF
CDR3 DNA: TGTGCCATCAGTGAGACACAGGGAGGGGCTAACACTGAAGCTTTCTTT

D gene: TRBD2
J gene: TRBJ2-3
clone size: many
V gene: TRBV4-2
CDR3 protein: CASSQNIAGSSTDTQYF
CDR3 DNA: TGTGCCAGCAGCCAAAACATAGCGGGCTCGAGCACAGATACGCAGTATTTT

D gene: TRBD1
J gene: TRBJ2-1
clone size: many
V gene: TRBV4-1
CDR3 protein: CASSPQGQGYNEQFF
CDR3 DNA: TGCGCCAGCAGCCCCCAGGGACAGGGGTACAATGAGCAGTTCTTC

D gene: NA
J gene: TRBJ1-3
clone size: few
V gene: TRBV2
CDR3 protein: CASSDFNLGFLGNTIYF
CDR3 DNA: TGTGCCAGCAGTGACTTCAATCTTGGCTTCCTGGGAAACACCATATATTTT

D gene: NA
J gene: TRBJ1-2
clone size: NA
V gene: TRBV3-1
CDR3 protein: CASSQTRTPLGYGYTF
CDR3 DNA: TGTGCCAGCAGCCAAACCAGAACACCCCTCGGCTATGGCTACACCTTC

D gene: TRBD2
J gene: TRBJ2-5
clone size: NA
V gene: TRBV10-1
CDR3 protein: CASTHQRGQETQYF
CDR3 DNA: TGCGCCAGCACGCACCAGCGGGGCCAAGAGACCCAGTACTTC

D gene: NA
J gene: TRBJ2-7
clone size: NA
V gene: TRBV6-2/TRBV6-3
CDR3 protein: CASTRPRRAYEQYF
CDR3 DNA: TGTGCCAGCACCCGGCCCAGGAGAGCCTACGAGCAGTACTTC

D gene: TRBD1
J gene: TRBJ1-1
clone size: few
V gene: TRBV20-1
CDR3 protein: CSVTTGHQNTEAFF
CDR3 DNA: TGCAGTGTTACGACAGGGCATCAAAACACTGAAGCTTTCTTT

D gene: TRBD1
J gene: TRBJ1-2
clone size: few
V gene: TRBV2
CDR3 protein: CASSDNRGLTVYGYTF
CDR3 DNA: TGTGCCAGCAGTGATAACAGGGGGCTAACCGTATATGGCTACACCTTC

D gene: NA
J gene: TRBJ2-6
clone size: NA
V gene: TRBV5-1
CDR3 protein: CASSLTRAGANVLTF
CDR3 DNA: TGCGCCAGCAGCTTAACGAGGGCTGGGGCCAACGTCCTGACTTTC

D gene: NA
J gene: TRBJ1-4
clone size: NA
V gene: TRBV5-1
CDR3 protein: CASSVIQGEKLFF
CDR3 DNA: TGCGCCAGCAGCGTTATACAGGGTGAAAAACTGTTTTTT

D gene: NA
J gene: TRBJ2-3
clone size: few
V gene: TRBV9
CDR3 protein: CASSVDSSATDTQYF
CDR3 DNA: TGTGCCAGCAGCGTAGATTCTAGCGCGACAGATACGCAGTATTTT

D gene: TRBD1
J gene: TRBJ2-7
clone size: NA
V gene: TRBV7-2
CDR3 protein: CASSITRGRKNEQYF
CDR3 DNA: TGTGCCAGCAGCATCACGAGGGGGCGTAAGAACGAGCAGTACTTC

D gene: NA
J gene: TRBJ1-4
clone size: NA
V gene: TRBV3-1
CDR3 protein: CASSPAGTGNEKLFF
CDR3 DNA: TGTGCCAGCAGCCCGGCCGGGACCGGCAACGAAAAACTGTTTTTT

D gene: NA
J gene: TRBJ1-2
clone size: few
V gene: TRBV7-2
CDR3 protein: CASSLDQGLYGYTF
CDR3 DNA: TGTGCCAGCAGCTTAGATCAGGGACTCTATGGCTACACCTTC

D gene: NA
J gene: TRBJ2-5
clone size: NA
V gene: TRBV2
CDR3 protein: CASSESTVGTQYF
CDR3 DNA: TGTGCCAGCAGTGAATCGACAGTGGGGACCCAGTACTTC

D gene: NA
J gene: TRBJ2-1
clone size: few
V gene: TRBV7-9
CDR3 protein: CASRDPGYNEQFF
CDR3 DNA: TGTGCCAGCCGGGACCCCGGCTACAATGAGCAGTTCTTC

D gene: TRBD1
J gene: TRBJ2-7
clone size: once
V gene: TRBV20-1
CDR3 protein: CSADRGGYEQYF
CDR3 DNA: TGCAGTGCGGACAGGGGAGGCTACGAGCAGTACTTC

D gene: NA
J gene: TRBJ1-1
clone size: many
V gene: TRBV7-9
CDR3 protein: CASRIGDKAEAFF
CDR3 DNA: TGTGCCAGCAGGATAGGGGACAAGGCAGAAGCTTTCTTT

D gene: TRBD2
J gene: TRBJ2-3
clone size: NA
V gene: TRBV7-9
CDR3 protein: CASSPMGGGRTDTQYF
CDR3 DNA: TGTGCCAGCAGCCCTATGGGCGGGGGACGCACAGATACGCAGTATTTT

D gene: NA
J gene: TRBJ2-3
clone size: many
V gene: TRBV7-2
CDR3 protein: CASSSGGSADTQYF
CDR3 DNA: TGTGCCAGCAGCTCCGGAGGATCGGCGGATACGCAGTATTTT

D gene: NA
J gene: TRBJ1-5
clone size: many
V gene: TRBV5-5
CDR3 protein: CASSLTVNSNQPQHF
CDR3 DNA: TGTGCCAGCAGCTTGACGGTGAATAGCAATCAGCCCCAGCATTTT

D gene: TRBD2
J gene: TRBJ2-1
clone size: few
V gene: TRBV6-1
CDR3 protein: CASSRPGLGAGEQFF
CDR3 DNA: TGTGCCAGCAGTAGACCGGGACTAGGAGCGGGTGAGCAGTTCTTC

D gene: NA
J gene: TRBJ1-3
clone size: NA
V gene: TRBV12-3/TRBV12-4
CDR3 protein: CASRAGLPSGNTIYF
CDR3 DNA: TGTGCCAGCAGAGCGGGACTTCCCTCTGGAAACACCATATATTTT